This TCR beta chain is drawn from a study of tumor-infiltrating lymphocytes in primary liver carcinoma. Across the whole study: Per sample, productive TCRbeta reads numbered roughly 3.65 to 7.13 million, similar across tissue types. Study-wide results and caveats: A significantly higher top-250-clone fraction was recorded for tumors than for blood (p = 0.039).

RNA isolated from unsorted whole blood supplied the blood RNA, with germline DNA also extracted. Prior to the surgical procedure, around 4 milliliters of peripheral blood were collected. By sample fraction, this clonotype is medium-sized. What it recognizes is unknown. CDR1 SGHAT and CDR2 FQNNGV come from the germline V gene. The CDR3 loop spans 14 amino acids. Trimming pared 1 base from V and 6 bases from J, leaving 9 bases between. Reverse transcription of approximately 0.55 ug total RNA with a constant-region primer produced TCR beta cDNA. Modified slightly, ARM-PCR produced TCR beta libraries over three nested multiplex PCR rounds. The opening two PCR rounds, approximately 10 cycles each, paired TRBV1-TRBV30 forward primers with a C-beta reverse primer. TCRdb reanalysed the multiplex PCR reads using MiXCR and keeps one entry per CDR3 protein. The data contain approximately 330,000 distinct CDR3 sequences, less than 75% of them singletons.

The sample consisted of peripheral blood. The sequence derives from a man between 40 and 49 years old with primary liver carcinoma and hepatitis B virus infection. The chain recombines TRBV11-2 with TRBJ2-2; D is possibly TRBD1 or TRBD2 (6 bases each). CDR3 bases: TGTGCCAGCAGCTTAGTGGGGGGCCCCGGGGAGCTGTTTTTT. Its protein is CASSLVGGPGELFF.